This T cell receptor beta chain originates from a study of beta chain features in type 1 diabetes. Overall study context: Cell yields, gender and age were similar in healthy donors and patients. Whole-study results and caveats: Type 1 diabetes patients had TCRB CDR3s that were shorter (moderately but significantly so) in all four CD4+ subsets.

Germline V gives CDR1 SGHAT, CDR2 FQDESV (reference sequence). This CDR3 contains 12 residues. Trimming took 8 bases from V and 1 from J, leaving 8 bases between them. On this clone: Its cognate antigen is unknown.

Expressed TCRB transcripts were sequenced because the isolated RNA had all been reverse transcribed beforehand. This table comes from immunoSEQ multiplex PCR, and its TCRdb copy is limited to in-frame clones, with some not included. The sample records about 930,000 clones, 15% to 20% being singletons. Averaging approximately 0.11 L, one heparinised blood draw came from each individual donor. Via CD45RO/CCR7/CD25/CD127/CD95/CD27, cells of the CD4+ naive, central memory, regulatory and stem cell-like memory subsets were sorted. The chain carries TRBV11-1 and TRBJ1-1; weak D call: TRBD1 (5 bases). The receptor's source is a woman aged 18-29 years in good health. Sequences were obtained from naive CD4+ T cells from blood. The CDR3 sequence: CASQGWNTEAFF. The DNA of the CDR3 is TGTGCCAGCCAGGGTTGGAACACTGAAGCTTTCTTT.